Listed below are T cell receptor beta chains from one sample, sequenced in a study of regulatory T cells in long-lasting Graves disease. TCRdb re-derived calls from the multiplex PCR reads in MiXCR, one entry per CDR3 protein. The sample lists about 460,000 distinct CDR3 sequences; 14% were seen once. This same sample was also taken into another study, of T cells in Graves' hyperthyroidism and ophthalmopathy.

The starting material was peripheral blood mononuclear cells (PBMCs), obtained at new diagnosis, from a patient treated with antithyroid drugs. The source is a woman in her fifties or sixties with Graves disease. CDR3s include the opening cysteine and the closing phenylalanine or tryptophan. The D gene is left open where the match is weak. Clone size is given for some rows only: seen once, a few or many times, or a class if the clone is expanded.

few	TRBJ2-1	TRBD1	TRBV20-1	CSTTPGQGGYEQFF	TGCAGTACTACCCCGGGACAGGGAGGCTATGAGCAGTTCTTC
-	TRBJ2-7	TRBD1	TRBV28	CASSLDLLSGDRGRREQYF	TGTGCCAGCAGTTTAGATCTGTTGAGTGGGGACAGGGGGCGTCGCGAGCAGTACTTC
many	TRBJ2-1	TRBD2	TRBV28	CASSSLSGRTYNEQFF	TGTGCCAGCAGTTCTCTGAGCGGGAGGACCTACAATGAGCAGTTCTTC
many	TRBJ2-1	TRBD2	TRBV28	CASSLARLAAYNEQFF	TGTGCCAGCAGTTTGGCCAGACTAGCGGCCTACAATGAGCAGTTCTTC
few	TRBJ2-1	TRBD2	TRBV3-1	CASSQGGSGSVDEQFF	TGTGCCAGCAGCCAAGGTGGTAGCGGGAGTGTTGATGAGCAGTTCTTC
-	TRBJ2-2	TRBD1	TRBV6-1	CASSDDRVSNTGELFF	TGTGCCAGCAGTGACGACAGGGTTTCGAACACCGGGGAGCTGTTTTTT
few	TRBJ2-4	TRBD1	TRBV6-1	CASSQGQKNIQYF	TGTGCCAGCAGTCAGGGACAGAAAAACATTCAGTACTTC
many	TRBJ2-7	TRBD2	TRBV13	CASSIRTSTTYEQYF	TGTGCCAGCAGTATCCGGACTAGCACAACATACGAGCAGTACTTC
-	TRBJ1-2	-	TRBV27	CASSPRFPYGYTF	TGTGCCAGCAGTCCGCGGTTCCCCTATGGCTACACCTTC
few	TRBJ2-3	TRBD2	TRBV7-9	CASSPSSPGLAGHSTDTQYF	TGTGCCAGCAGCCCCTCGAGTCCGGGACTAGCGGGTCATAGCACAGATACGCAGTATTTT
many	TRBJ2-5	-	TRBV24-1	CATSDPGQIFQETQYF	TGTGCCACCAGTGATCCGGGACAAATTTTTCAAGAGACCCAGTACTTC
-	TRBJ1-5	-	TRBV6-1	CASSESWGMNSNQPQHF	TGTGCCAGCAGTGAAAGCTGGGGGATGAATAGCAATCAGCCCCAGCATTTT